One and the same sample provided the 17 T cell receptor delta chains below, sequenced in a study of γδ T cells in repeated Plasmodium falciparum infection. Gammadelta T cells were flow-sorted from PBMC into Vgamma9/Vdelta2+ and Vdelta2-negative populations for bulk analysis. TCRdb re-processed the multiplex PCR reads via CATT. The sample lists 90,000 to 95,000 delta-chain clones; approximately 1% were seen once. Sequenced input: gamma-delta T cells from blood. These receptors were obtained from a pool of human donors (malaria-infected and uninfected, not separated).

Regarding this clone: This likely stems from a read error, as it lies one base from a far larger clone. At the DNA level, this CDR3 is encoded by other sequences in the same sample as well. The genes are TRDV2 and TRDJ2; 8 bases line up with TRDD3. The J gene was missing in TCRdb and was found by matching the end of the DNA to germline. The CDR3 is 15 residues long. CDR1 is GEAIGNYY and CDR2 is EKD in the germline V gene. The CDR3 DNA is TGTGCCTGTGACACTTTGGGGGATTTGACGGCACAACTCTTCTTT. This gives the protein CACDTLGDLTAQLFF.

In this sample, this clone turned up many times. The chain couples TRDV1 to TRDJ1; 11 nucleotides align to TRDD3. The CDR3 is 19 residues long. V lost 2 bases, J lost 2 bases, and 13 bases stayed unmatched. Germline V CDR1 and CDR2: TSWWSYY, QGS. Here the CDR3 DNA reads TGTGCTCTTGGGGAAGTTAGATTCTGGGGGATACTTCAGACCGATAAACTCATCTTT. Its protein product is CALGEVRFWGILQTDKLIF.

Regarding this clone: The protein that TCRdb holds for this DNA derives from a much larger clone and differs from the translated DNA at residue 8, which likely indicates a read error; the protein shown here is translated from the DNA. The chain carries TRDV2 and TRDJ1; D is perhaps TRDD2 or TRDD3 (6 bases each). TCRdb leaves out the J gene; it was filled in here by matching the DNA to germline. The germline V and J ends were trimmed by 3 bases and 0 bases, with 22 bases remaining between them. CDR1 GEAIGNYY and CDR2 EKD come from the germline V gene. The CDR3 runs 18 residues. The CDR3 DNA follows: TGTGCCTGTGACGCTTTACTGGAGGATACTTCCTACACCGATAAACTCATCTTT. Amino acid sequence: CACDALLEDTSYTDKLIF.

By its share, this clone is medium-sized (0.01 to 0.1%). At the DNA level, this CDR3 is encoded by other sequences in the same sample as well. The chain recombines TRDV2 with TRDJ1, with 13 bases identical to TRDD3. V gave up 0 bases and J gave up 3 bases; unmatched junction bases: 9. Germline assignment: CDR1 GEAIGNYY and CDR2 EKD. The CDR3 loop spans 18 amino acids. In DNA, the CDR3 is TGTGCCTGTGACACCATTATACTGGGGGATACGCGCTCCGATAAACTCATCTTT. Its translation is CACDTIILGDTRSDKLIF.

Points on this clone: TCRdb attributes to this sequence the protein of a much larger clone, which differs from the DNA translation at residue 5; a read error is likely, and the protein displayed is translated from the DNA. The chain joins TRDV1 to TRDJ1; tentatively, D is TRDD3 (6 bases). The ends were cut back, 4 bases at V and 0 bases at J, with 21 bases in the middle. This CDR3 is 18 amino acids long. The germline V gene has CDR1 TSWWSYY and CDR2 QGS. CDR3 region: CALGGWGSDPVYTDKLIF. CDR3 nucleotides: TGTGCTCTTGGGGGATGGGGATCGGATCCCGTGTACACCGATAAACTCATCTTT.

In the case of this clone: A far larger clone is just one base off, so this is likely a read error. Other DNA sequences from this sample encode an identical CDR3 as well. V usage is TRDV1 and J usage is TRDJ1; possible D gene TRDD3, 6 bases. Here the J gene came from matching the DNA to germline, since TCRdb omits it. V dropped 9 bases and J dropped 0 bases, with 29 bases sitting between them. There are 19 residues in the CDR3. Germline CDR1 and CDR2: TSWWSYY and QGS. The CDR3 reads CALAAPASAGGRYTDKLIF. For the CDR3, the DNA is TGTGCTCTCGCCGCCCCAGCTTCAGCCGGGGGAAGGTACACCGATAAACTCATCTTT.

This clone was counted at least ten times. The protein in TCRdb stems from a much larger clone and differs at residue 11 from this DNA's translation, likely a read error; here the protein is translated from the DNA. The chain has TRDV2 and TRDJ1; 8 bases map to TRDD3. Germline CDR1 reads GEAIGNYY; CDR2 reads EKD. V dropped 1 base and J dropped 0; count of bases not matched to a gene: 18. The CDR3 is 20 amino acids. CDR3 nucleotide sequence: TGTGCCTGTGACACTGATCAAAACTGGGGGGTCGAAGGGTACACCGATAAACTCATCTTT. This gives the protein CACDTDQNWGVEGYTDKLIF.

As for this clone: A far larger clone is one base from this, pointing to a likely read error. Other DNA variants within this sample encode the same CDR3. V and J are TRDV2 and TRDJ1; D may be TRDD2 (6 bases). TCRdb leaves out the J gene; it was filled in here by matching the DNA to germline. This CDR3 is built from 18 residues. Looked up from germline, CDR1 is GEAIGNYY and CDR2 is EKD. V was pared by 3 bases and J by 4 bases, with 26 bases between. Here the CDR3 reads CACDQMAFPGDGSDKLIF. For the CDR3, the DNA is TGTGCCTGTGACCAAATGGCCTTCCCGGGAGACGGGAGCGATAAACTCATCTTT.

This clone was counted ten times or more. This sequence is one base from a far larger clone and is likely a read error. Other nucleotide sequences in the sample specify the same CDR3. CDR3 region: CACDTVGDTRRLIF. In nucleotides, the CDR3 is TGTGCCTGTGACACCGTGGGGGACACGAGACGACTCATCTTT. The J gene is TRDJ1, the V gene TRDV2, with 7 bases matching TRDD3. With 0 bases clipped from V and 10 bases from J, the junction kept 10 bases outside the gene matches. This CDR3 contains 14 residues. The germline CDR1 and CDR2 sequences are GEAIGNYY and EKD.

This clone came up many times. The V call is TRDV2, the J call TRDJ3; the match to TRDD3 covers 9 bases. The junction had 4 bases not matched to a gene; V was cut back by 3 bases and J by 2 bases. The CDR3 is made up of 17 amino acids. CDR1 and CDR2 from the germline V gene are GEAIGNYY and EKD. CDR3 nucleotides: TGTGCCTGTGACGGGACTGGGGGACCCTGGGACACCCGACAGATGTTTTTC. Its protein is CACDGTGGPWDTRQMFF.

This clone was seen a few times. Translating this DNA gives a protein that differs at residue 15 from the TCRdb one, which belongs to a much larger clone; a read error is likely, and the protein shown is this translation. The gene calls are TRDV2 and TRDJ1; 9 nucleotides align to TRDD3. No J segment appears in TCRdb, so it was assigned here by matching the sequence to germline. This CDR3 spans 21 amino acids. The V gene's germline CDR1 is GEAIGNYY and CDR2 EKD. Germline trimming cut 0 bases from V and 8 bases from J; bases unmatched to any gene: 27. In DNA, the CDR3 is TGTGCCTGTGACACCGCGGAGAGCTGGGGGATCGAGTTTCAGGGATGGAAAAAACTCATCTTT. Its translation: CACDTAESWGIEFQGWKKLIF.

A remark on this clone: A far larger clone is just one base off, so this is likely a read error. Other DNA sequences in the sample encode the same CDR3. This chain connects TRDV1 to TRDJ1, with D perhaps TRDD3 (5 bases). TCRdb supplies no J gene; here it was assigned by aligning the nucleotide sequence to germline. The CDR3 contains 19 residues. Germline loops: CDR1 TSWWSYY, CDR2 QGS. The V and J ends lost 7 bases and 4 bases respectively, with 31 bases between them. Here the CDR3 reads CALALPPLYGTERIDKLIF. The CDR3 DNA reads as TGTGCTCTTGCCCTCCCGCCCTTATACGGGACTGAGCGTATCGATAAACTCATCTTT.

This clone was seen only a few times. The CDR3 loop reads CALGENSCAGDMGGSGSDKLIF. CDR3 DNA sequence: TGTGCTCTTGGGGAAAATAGCTGTGCTGGGGATATGGGCGGTTCTGGGTCCGATAAACTCATCTTT. The chain recombines TRDV1 with TRDJ1; 7 nucleotides agree with TRDD3. The J gene, left out of TCRdb, was set here by checking the DNA against germline. J lost 3 bases, V lost 2 bases, and 27 bases had no gene match. CDR1 is TSWWSYY and CDR2 is QGS in the germline V gene. This CDR3 region has 22 residues.

Regarding this clone: This DNA's translation and the protein TCRdb lists, from a much larger clone, do not match at residue 6, likely due to a read error; the protein shown is translated from the DNA. The rearrangement links TRDV2 to TRDJ1, with D perhaps TRDD3 (5 bases). Trimming took 0 bases from V and 0 from J, leaving 16 bases between them. Germline assignment: CDR1 GEAIGNYY and CDR2 EKD. The CDR3 is 17 amino acids. The CDR3 nucleotides read TGTGCCTGTGACACCGCCGGGGGTCCCCTCTACACCGATAAACTCATCTTT. Residues: CACDTAGGPLYTDKLIF.

This clone was seen more than once but under ten times. It differs at one base from a far larger clone, so likely a read error. Distinct nucleotide sequences in the sample also encode this CDR3. The chain is built from TRDV2 and TRDJ1, with TRDD3 matching 9 bases. V was clipped by 7 bases and J by 0 bases; unmatched bases: 20. The CDR3 length is 19 residues. Germline CDR1 reads GEAIGNYY; CDR2 reads EKD. The CDR3 region has the DNA TGTGCCTGCGTCGGATTAGACGGATTACTGGGGGACTACACCGATAAACTCATCTTT. Translation gives CACVGLDGLLGDYTDKLIF.

The table lists this clone with a few counts. A read error likely explains why the TCRdb protein, taken from a much larger clone, differs from this DNA's translation at residue 20; the protein shown is translated from the DNA. The gene calls are TRDV1 and TRDJ4; 13 nucleotides align to TRDD3. The CDR3 consists of 23 residues. Germline V gene data show CDR1 as TSWWSYY and CDR2 as QGS. This CDR3 is CALGELPTRSILGDTLTPRTLIF. The CDR3 DNA reads as TGTGCTCTTGGGGAACTTCCAACCCGATCCATACTGGGGGATACGCTAACTCCCAGAACCCTGATCTTT.

This clone was seen more than once but under ten times. The translation of this DNA and the TCRdb protein of a much larger clone differ at residue 23, probably owing to a read error; the protein shown here is translated from the DNA. The J gene is TRDJ1, the V gene TRDV1; 13 bases are a match to TRDD3. The CDR3 extends over 25 amino acids. Germline values: CDR1 TSWWSYY, CDR2 QGS. CDR3 DNA: TGTGCTCTTGGGGAACTTTGGTCTTCCTACGTAGGGCAGGCGTACTGGGGGATACGGACCGATAAACACATCTTT. This translates into CALGELWSSYVGQAYWGIRTDKHIF.